The clone carrying this T cell receptor (beta chain) came up many times. The data originate from a study of blood T cells in healthy people across ages. The authors ran a second PCR of roughly 7 to 11 cycles using a sample-barcoded 5' primer and a J-beta primer mix. TCRdb analysed the 5' RACE reads with MiXCR anew, one entry per CDR3 protein. This sample has fewer than 2,000,000 distinct CDR3 sequences; around 35% occur once, and the top ten carry around 11%. There are 12 residues in the CDR3. CDR1 is SQVTM, CDR2 ANQGSEA, per germline. V lost 6 bases and J 1 base, leaving 9 bases between the germline ends.

The genes are TRBV29-1 and TRBJ1-2; D uncertain. This receptor was obtained from a young woman in good health. Sequenced sample: blood. The CDR3 coding sequence is TGCAGCGTCGATCTGAATAACTATGGCTACACCTTC. Amino acids: CSVDLNNYGYTF.